This passage covers 20 T cell receptor beta chains from one sample sequenced in a study of cytomegalovirus exposure and HLA in healthy donors. The PCR employed 60 Vbeta primers together with 13 Jbeta primers. Clones were read by immunoSEQ multiplex PCR, and TCRdb kept only the in-frame ones, dropping some. The profile shows about 120,000 clones, roughly 70% of them singletons. Sequenced sample: PBMCs. Receptors were obtained from a woman aged 40 to 50 in good health and CMV-seropositive.

This clone was seen a handful of times. The chain couples TRBV7-2 to TRBJ1-4; TRBD1 matches 7 bases. This CDR3 spans 16 amino acids. J gave up 7 bases and V 2 bases, and 10 bases lay outside the gene matches. The germline gives CDR1 SGHTA, CDR2 FQGNSA. The CDR3 DNA sequence: TGTGCCAGCAGCTTAAGTGCGACAGGGCGAAGTGAAAAACTGTTTTTT. Translating it yields CASSLSATGRSEKLFF.

The chain recombines TRBV7-2 with TRBJ2-7, with 7 bases identical to TRBD2. The CDR3 covers 15 residues. Germline values: CDR1 SGHTA, CDR2 FQGNSA. Unmatched junction bases numbered 9, after V lost 5 bases and J lost 2 bases. The CDR3 bases are TGTGCCAGCAGCGCATTAACTAGCGCAACCTACGAGCAGTACTTC. Its protein is CASSALTSATYEQYF.

This chain uses TRBV4-1 with TRBJ2-7, with D tentatively TRBD2 (5 bases). The CDR3 runs 13 residues. Trimming pared 6 bases from V and 6 bases from J, leaving 15 bases between. Germline V gives CDR1 MGHRA, CDR2 YSYEKL. CDR3 in amino acids: CASRYSTGSEQYF. The CDR3 coding sequence is TGCGCCAGCAGATACTCGACGGGGAGCGAGCAGTACTTC.

The DNA for the CDR3 is TGTGCCAGCAGTGATGTGGGACAGATTACTTCCTACGAGCAGTACTTC. Translation gives CASSDVGQITSYEQYF. This chain links TRBV2 with TRBJ2-7, with TRBD1 identical over 7 bases. The CDR3 is 16 amino acids. CDR1 and CDR2 from the germline V gene are SNHLY and FYNNEI. Losses at the gene ends were 3 bases for V and 1 base for J; bases not matched to a gene: 9.

This clone was counted only a few times. The V call is TRBV19, the J call TRBJ1-1; tentatively, D is TRBD1 (5 bases). CDR1 LNHDA and CDR2 SQIVND come from the germline V gene (reference sequence). The CDR3 length is 15 residues. With 3 bases removed from V and 3 bases from J, the gap between germline ends came to 14 bases. The CDR3 spells CASSIVRRADTEAFF. The CDR3 DNA sequence: TGTGCCAGTAGTATTGTCCGCAGGGCGGACACTGAAGCTTTCTTT.

The chain joins TRBV5-6 to TRBJ2-1; D perhaps matches TRBD2 (6 bases). The CDR3 has 14 amino acids. V was cut by 0 bases and J by 10 bases, with 14 bases left in between. Germline V gene data show CDR1 as SGHDT and CDR2 as YYEEEE. CDR3 loop: CASSLGGRGREQFF. CDR3 DNA: TGTGCCAGCAGCTTGGGTGGGCGGGGAAGGGAGCAGTTCTTC.

V gene TRBV27 combines with J gene TRBJ1-1, with unresolved D. The CDR3 contains 18 residues. The germline V gene has CDR1 MNHEY and CDR2 SMNVEV (reference sequence). V lost 4 bases and J lost 4, with 25 bases in between. The CDR3 protein is CASSSPGGFYAAFTEAFF. CDR3 nucleotides: TGTGCCAGCAGTTCCCCCGGAGGGTTTTATGCGGCGTTCACTGAAGCTTTCTTT.

This clone was detected only a few times. The V call is TRBV2, the J call TRBJ1-1; D unresolved. The CDR3 length is 15 residues. V lost 6 bases, J lost 3 bases, and 17 bases lay in between. CDR1 is SNHLY, CDR2 FYNNEI, per germline. In DNA, the CDR3 is TGTGCCAGCAGCTTACAACGGGGAGCTGACACTGAAGCTTTCTTT. It yields the protein CASSLQRGADTEAFF.

V gene TRBV28 combines with J gene TRBJ1-2; D possibly corresponds to TRBD1 (6 bases). The CDR3 spans 15 residues. The V end was cut by 3 bases, the J end by 4 bases, with 15 bases between. Germline V CDR1 and CDR2: MDHEN, SYDVKM. CDR3 nucleotide sequence: TGTGCCAGCAGTTTGGGGACACTGGTACCCTATGGCTACACCTTC. Protein: CASSLGTLVPYGYTF.

The rearrangement uses TRBV6-1 and TRBJ1-2, with no clear D. The germline gives CDR1 MNHNS, CDR2 SASEGT. The CDR3 contains 14 residues. V shed 5 bases and J shed 4 bases, with 14 bases lying between them. DNA for the CDR3: TGTGCCAGCAGTAACACCCGTTACCGCTATGGCTACACCTTC. Its protein is CASSNTRYRYGYTF.

The V and J genes are TRBV4-3 and TRBJ2-1, with D perhaps matching TRBD1 (5 bases). The CDR3 has 13 amino acids. Trimming removed 4 bases from V and 4 bases from J, with 8 bases in between. CDR1 is LGHNA and CDR2 is YSLEER in the germline V gene. CDR3 region: CASSRTRYNEQFF. For the CDR3, the DNA is TGCGCCAGCAGCCGGACACGGTACAATGAGCAGTTCTTC.

The chain joins TRBV9 to TRBJ2-7; D perhaps matches TRBD1 (6 bases). Trimming cost V 0 bases and J 3 bases, with 10 bases left between them. Looked up from germline, CDR1 is SGDLS and CDR2 is YYNGEE. The CDR3 runs to 14 residues. The CDR3 sequence: CASSVDQGSYEQYF. CDR3 bases: TGTGCCAGCAGCGTAGACCAGGGGAGCTACGAGCAGTACTTC.

CDR3 in amino acids: CASGQRQGLNSPLHF. The CDR3 nucleotides are TGTGCCAGCGGTCAACGACAGGGGTTAAATTCACCCCTCCACTTT. J is TRBJ1-6 and V is TRBV6-5, with 8 bases fitting TRBD1. Trimming removed 8 bases from V and 7 bases from J; junction bases left unmatched: 10. The CDR3 extends over 15 amino acids. Germline loops: CDR1 MNHEY, CDR2 SVGAGI.

The chain employs TRBV5-5 and TRBJ1-5; D possibly corresponds to TRBD1 (5 bases). The V gene lost 7 bases and the J gene lost 1 base, with 12 bases spanning the gap. Germline-derived CDR1 and CDR2 are SGHKS and YYEKEE (reference sequence). The length of the CDR3 is 14 residues. The CDR3 reads CASDRQWSNQPQHF. In DNA form, the CDR3 reads TGTGCCAGCGACCGACAGTGGAGCAATCAGCCCCAGCATTTT.

The chain recombines TRBV7-8 with TRBJ2-7, with 7 bases fitting TRBD2. CDR3 size: 16 residues. V gave up 6 bases and J gave up 0 bases; unmatched junction bases: 11. Germline CDR1 reads SGHVS; CDR2 reads FQNEAQ. CDR3 region: CASRPLRTSVSYEQYF. CDR3 DNA sequence: TGTGCCAGCAGGCCCTTGCGTACTAGCGTCTCCTACGAGCAGTACTTC.

J is TRBJ1-4 and V is TRBV6-5; maybe TRBD1 (5 bases). Deletions cut 0 bases from V and 5 bases from J, with 13 bases between. The germline V gene has CDR1 MNHEY and CDR2 SVGAGI. The CDR3 length is 16 residues. The CDR3 bases are TGTGCCAGCAGTTACTCTCTTCGGGGGGGGAATGAAAAACTGTTTTTT. Its protein is CASSYSLRGGNEKLFF.

The chain uses TRBV19 and TRBJ1-5; no clear D. The CDR3 has 15 amino acids. Trimming removed 3 bases at V and 6 bases at J, with 15 bases between. CDR1 is LNHDA and CDR2 is SQIVND in the germline V gene (reference sequence). The CDR3 loop is CASSIGLLGPQPQHF. CDR3 nucleotides: TGTGCCAGTAGTATTGGCCTTCTTGGTCCTCAGCCCCAGCATTTT. Together with reference TRBV19 and TRBJ1-5, the CDR3 gives the full variable domain: DGGITQSPKYLFRKEGQNVTLSCEQNLNHDAMYWYRQDPGQGLRLIYYSQIVNDFQKGDIAEGYSVSREKKESFPLTVTSAQKNPTAFYLCASSIGLLGPQPQHFGDGTRLSIL.

This clone came up a few times. The chain couples TRBV4-3 to TRBJ2-1, with TRBD2 matching 9 bases. Germline CDR1 LGHNA, CDR2 YSLEER. V trimming: 0 bases; J trimming: 8 bases; junction bases outside the gene matches: 8. This CDR3 has 16 residues. The CDR3 loop reads CASSQDRAGGPYEQFF. CDR3 coding DNA: TGCGCCAGCAGCCAAGATAGGGCGGGGGGGCCTTATGAGCAGTTCTTC.

The rearrangement uses TRBV9 and TRBJ1-1, with D possibly matching TRBD1 (6 bases). The length of the CDR3 is 15 residues. Trimming shortened V by 5 bases and J by 8 bases, and 22 bases separated the two germline ends. Looked up from germline, CDR1 is SGDLS and CDR2 is YYNGEE. CDR3 protein: CASSVRPGHTTEAFF. The DNA of the CDR3 is TGTGCCAGCAGTGTACGACCGGGACACACGACGGAAGCTTTCTTT.

The sample holds a few counts of this clone. The chain links TRBV15 to TRBJ2-5; D may be TRBD2 (5 bases). V dropped 0 bases and J dropped 4 bases, with 12 bases sitting between them. The CDR3 consists of 15 residues. Germline assignment: CDR1 LNHNV and CDR2 YYDKDF (reference sequence). The CDR3 DNA sequence: TGTGCCACCAGCAGAGATGATAGGGCGGGAGAGACCCAGTACTTC. Translated: CATSRDDRAGETQYF.